The sequence of this T cell receptor beta chain was determined in a study of ipilimumab plus nivolumab after autologous stem cell transplantation. Study summary: A median of 8 nivolumab and four to six ipilimumab doses were given.

Checkpoint therapy with ipilimumab 1 mg/kg began 14 to 28 days after transplant. Assay used: immunoSEQ multiplex PCR; TCRdb lists only in-frame clones, some missing. The sample yields about 43,000 clones, over 75% seen once. The CDR3 length is 14 residues. CDR1 PRHDT and CDR2 FYEKMQ come from the germline V gene (reference sequence). Trimming removed 3 bases from V and 6 bases from J, with 11 bases in between. Here the sequenced sample was PBMCs, taken in a trial of ipilimumab plus nivolumab as post-transplant consolidation. This TCR was recovered from a male donor with multiple myeloma. The chain joins TRBV13 to TRBJ2-2, with D unclear. CDR3 DNA sequence: TGTGCCAGCAGCTTTTCCCGTCCGGCCGGGGAGCTGTTTTTT. Translation: CASSFSRPAGELFF.